This T cell receptor beta chain was documented in a study of Ad26.COV2.S vaccination and SARS-CoV-2 variants. Overall study: Administration of Ad26.COV2.S was intramuscular, either once or twice 56 days apart.

Treatment described: some 20 received Ad26.COV2.S at low or high dose, single or two shots; several received placebo; per-sample allocation not given. Following the first vaccine or placebo injection, samples were taken on day 63. About this clone: Antigen: not known.

Study-wide points: An underestimation of total T cell responses may have resulted from the TCR breadth and depth analyses.

Sequencing used immunoSEQ multiplex PCR; TCRdb keeps in-frame clones, though not all of them. The table lists a few hundred thousand clones, less than 95% of them singletons. CDR3 size: 15 residues. The V and J ends lost 4 bases and 2 bases respectively, with 15 bases between them. Germline V lookup: CDR1 LGHDT, CDR2 YNNKEL (reference sequence). This receptor was identified in a person aged 18 to 65 who received the Ad26.COV2.S COVID-19 vaccine or a placebo. The sequenced sample was peripheral blood, obtained in a trial of Ad26.COV2.S vaccine versus placebo. The chain couples TRBV3-1 (or the pseudogene TRBV3-2) to TRBJ2-7; D gene uncertain. The CDR3 DNA reads as TGTGCCAGCAGCCCCACCCGAAAGGGAACCTACGAGCAGTACTTC. It encodes CASSPTRKGTYEQYF.